This T cell receptor (beta chain) emerged from a study of shared clonotypes between healthy human individuals (dated by TCRdb to the early 2020s). A note on the overall study: The cohort comprised a couple of women and a few men aged 18 to 49 years. Different laboratories and diverse techniques were used to prepare libraries and sequence TCR repertoires, to increase sequencing depth and limit assay-specific biases. Leukapheresis yielded between about 0.94 and 9.5 billion PBMCs per donor. For each donor, three plates each were used for CD4 naive and CD4 memory, two plates were used for CD8 naive, and one plate was used for CD8 memory. Blood TCR repertoires of about five healthy adults were deeply sequenced to estimate repertoire size and the extent of clonotype sharing between individuals. Summary of the overall study and its limitations: Clonotypes shared by all four sorted-subset donors showed higher generation probabilities than non-shared clonotypes. Across a few donors, about 4.5% of naive CD4, approximately 3.6% of naive CD8, approximately 2.5% of memory CD4, and 0.4% to 0.45% of memory CD8 clonotypes were shared. Only blood was sampled, and tissue TCR repertoires likely differ from those in blood. Because the study included only a small number of donors, the genetic and exposure-history diversity represented was limited. Incomplete sequencing was indicated by rarefaction of sorted-subset datasets, despite the large sequencing depth. Naive subsets generally had larger estimated clonotype richness than memory subsets did. Pairwise subsampling led to the expectation that sequencing depth would affect the degree of clonotype sharing among donors.

Inclusive of the bounding cysteine and phenylalanine, the CDR3 is 14 residues long. This entry keeps only the CDR3 DNA: 42 bases, framed from base 1. Trimming removed 5 bases from V and 8 bases from J, leaving 18 bases between the germline ends. CDR1 and CDR2, per the germline V gene, are SGHAT and FQNNGV. The donors were healthy, HIV-negative adults who had no recently reported acute infections or vaccinations. All donors were Caucasian adults living in Nashville, Tennessee, USA. Magnetic negative selection was used to enrich CD4+ T cells, after which naive cells were positively selected on CD45RA and the negative fraction became the memory subset. After blood collection by leukapheresis, PBMCs were isolated using Ficoll-Histopaque density gradient centrifugation and then cryopreserved in the vapor phase of liquid nitrogen. Analytical flow cytometry was used to check the purity and quantity of every magnetically sorted T cell population. Genomic DNA was isolated from each sorted fraction and quantified by UV absorbance on a Nanodrop 2000c.

As concerns this clone: Its antigen remains unidentified. Within one base of it there is no much larger clone, and no base qualities were kept.

TCR CDR3 regions were amplified from genomic DNA by multiplex PCR using the deep immunoSEQ assay. Extracted genomic DNA from each cell subset was spread evenly across all wells of several immunoSEQ 96-well plates, with each plate serving as a replicate. For sorted subsets, roughly 200 ng of genomic DNA, equivalent to tens of thousands of T cell genomes, went into each replicate PCR. Purified libraries were quantified with a Qubit 3.0 fluorometer, sized on a Bioanalyzer 2100, and re-quantified with the KAPA Library Quantification kit. Every immunoSEQ 96-well plate was sequenced on a separate single-read 150-cycle Illumina NextSeq 550 flow cell. As for the authors' bioinformatics: Because only junctional sequences without quality scores were contained in the immunoSEQ output, filtering matching that applied to full-length reads could not be performed. To assign V/J genes and CDR3, sequences were annotated using PyIR, a Python wrapper for IgBLAST v1.9, with IMGT germline references. Any read was removed if the V/J assignment was weak (E-value above 1e-6), the CDR3 was missing, or the read contained stop codons, out-of-frame junctions, or ambiguous translated residues. V3J clonotypes were defined by identical inferred V gene, J gene, and CDR3 amino acid sequence. Percentage overlap between repertoires was computed as shared unique clonotypes divided by the size of the smaller repertoire. Richness of each repertoire was evaluated using RTK rarefaction, the Chao1 estimator, and Recon v2.1 estimates of unobserved clonotypes. Generation probabilities for all TCRbeta clonotypes obtained by the gDNA method from four donors were computed using OLGA. TCRdb took this table from immuneACCESS and kept in-frame rearrangements with V and J called. Such tables lack part of the clones; where checked against another copy, unresolved V genes explain under half of the gap, and the rest is unexplained. The DNA was the basis for D and trimming; V, J and clone size are from that table. The sample has 2 million to 2.5 million clones on record, 85% to 95% of them singletons. 0.39% of the sample comes from the top ten.

This TCR derives from a man aged 18 to 29 in good health. Some clones in this sample may be carry-over from other donors' samples. The rearrangement joined TRBV11-2 to TRBJ1-2, with an unclear D gene assignment. The source material was naive CD4+ T cells from PBMCs. In the paper's terms, the cell subset or site label means: CD45RA+ positively selected. The encoded CDR3 is CASSIQRGMDGYTF. The DNA sequence reads TGTGCCAGCAGCATACAACGGGGAATGGACGGCTACACCTTC. The reference TRBV11-2 and TRBJ1-2 proteins fill in what lies around the CDR3, so the full variable domain reads EAGVAQSPRYKIIEKRQSVAFWCNPISGHATLYWYQQILGQGPKLLIQFQNNGVVDDSQLPKDRFSAERLKGVDSTLKIQPAKLEDSAVYLCASSIQRGMDGYTFGSGTRLTVV.